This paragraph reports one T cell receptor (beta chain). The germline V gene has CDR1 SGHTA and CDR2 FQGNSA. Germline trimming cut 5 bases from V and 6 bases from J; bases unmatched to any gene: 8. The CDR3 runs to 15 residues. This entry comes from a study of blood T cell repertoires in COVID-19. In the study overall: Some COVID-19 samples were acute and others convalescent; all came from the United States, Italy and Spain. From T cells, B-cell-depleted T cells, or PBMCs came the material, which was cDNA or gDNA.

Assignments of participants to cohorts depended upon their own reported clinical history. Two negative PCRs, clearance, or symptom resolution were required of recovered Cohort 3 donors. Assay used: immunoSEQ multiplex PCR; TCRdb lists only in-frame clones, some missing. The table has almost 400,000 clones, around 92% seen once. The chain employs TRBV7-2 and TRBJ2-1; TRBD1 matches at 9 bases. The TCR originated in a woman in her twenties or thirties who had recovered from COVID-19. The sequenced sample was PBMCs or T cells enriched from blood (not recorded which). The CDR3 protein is CASSLPGTGFNEQFF. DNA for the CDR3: TGTGCCAGCAGCCTCCCCGGGACAGGGTTCAATGAGCAGTTCTTC.